This TCR beta chain was observed in a study of blood T cell repertoires in COVID-19. Study-wide context: Sites in the United States, Italy and Spain provided acute and convalescent COVID-19 samples. From T cells, B-cell-depleted T cells, or PBMCs came the material, which was cDNA or gDNA.

Trimming stripped 5 bases from V and 4 bases from J, with 14 bases between. From germline, CDR1 is SGHTA and CDR2 FQGTGA. The CDR3 runs to 14 residues. In the authors' methods: The assay estimated nucleated cells by amplifying reference gene primers. Clones were read by immunoSEQ multiplex PCR, and TCRdb kept only the in-frame ones, dropping some. V, J and clone size were drawn from that table, and D and trimming were deduced from the DNA. The table includes approximately 190,000 clones, about 83% detected once. This clone was counted a few times. The sequenced sample consisted of peripheral blood. The gene calls are TRBV7-3 and TRBJ1-1; D not resolved. The sequence was collected from a woman aged 70-85 years with active or convalescent COVID-19. Here the CDR3 DNA reads TGTGCCAGCAGCCCGTCCGGGTTCGGCACTGAAGCTTTCTTT. It yields the protein CASSPSGFGTEAFF. Complete variable domain (other parts from reference TRBV7-3 and TRBJ1-1): GAGVSQTPSNKVTEKGKYVELRCDPISGHTALYWYRQSLGQGPEFLIYFQGTGAADDSGLPNDRFFAVRPEGSVSTLKIQRTERGDSAVYLCASSPSGFGTEAFFGQGTRLTVV.